One sample yielded the 24 T cell receptor beta chains listed below, sequenced in a study of T-cell memory formation after mild COVID-19. TCRdb fed the 5' RACE reads into MiXCR, producing one record per CDR3 protein. The sample records about 560,000 distinct CDR3 sequences, more than 15% being singletons. The sequencing input was PBMCs or a T cell subset sorted from them (not recorded which). These receptors came from an adult woman who had mild COVID-19 (a few samples of this study predate the infection). Cell type and time point are not known.

This clonotype was observed many times. The V gene is TRBV7-9, the J gene TRBJ2-2, with 7 bases identical to TRBD1. The germline CDR1 and CDR2 sequences are SEHNR and FQNEAQ (reference sequence). V gave up 2 bases and J gave up 4 bases; unmatched junction bases: 1. The CDR3 length is 14 residues. The CDR3 reads CASSLTGVTGELFF. In nucleotides, the CDR3 is TGTGCCAGCAGCTTAACAGGGGTCACCGGGGAGCTGTTTTTT. Filled out from reference TRBV7-9 and TRBJ2-2, the complete variable domain reads DTGVSQNPRHKITKRGQNVTFRCDPISEHNRLYWYRQTLGQGPEFLTYFQNEAQLEKSRLLSDRFSAERPKGSFSTLEIQRTEQGDSAMYLCASSLTGVTGELFFGEGSRLTVL.

This clonotype came up a few times. The chain links TRBV29-1 to TRBJ2-3; D is ambiguous. Trimming took off 6 bases at V and 1 base at J, with 8 bases between the two ends. Germline V CDR1 and CDR2: SQVTM, ANQGSEA. The CDR3 runs 12 residues. DNA for the CDR3: TGCAGCGTGTTGACTGGCACAGATACGCAGTATTTT. Residues: CSVLTGTDTQYF.

V gene TRBV7-8 combines with J gene TRBJ1-5; weak D call: TRBD1 (5 bases). The CDR3 extends over 17 amino acids. The germline V and J ends were trimmed by 1 base and 1 base, with 14 bases remaining between them. Per germline, CDR1 SGHVS and CDR2 FQNEAQ. The CDR3 region is CASSLGGRAGSNQPQHF. In nucleotides, the CDR3 is TGTGCCAGCAGCTTAGGCGGCAGGGCAGGAAGCAATCAGCCCCAGCATTTT.

V and J are TRBV6-5 and TRBJ2-1; D might be TRBD1 (6 bases). V was cut by 0 bases and J by 5 bases, with 17 bases left in between. The germline gives CDR1 MNHEY, CDR2 SVGAGI. The CDR3 length is 17 residues. The CDR3 region is CASSYSLTGTPNNEQFF. The DNA of the CDR3 is TGTGCCAGCAGTTACTCGCTAACCGGGACACCAAACAATGAGCAGTTCTTC.

V usage is TRBV14 and J usage is TRBJ2-7; 9 bases align to TRBD1. The germline gives CDR1 SGHDN, CDR2 FVKESK. V gave up 5 bases and J gave up 3 bases; unmatched junction bases: 8. The CDR3 sequence is 15 residues long. This chain's CDR3 is CASSARSTGGYEQYF. The CDR3 region has the DNA TGTGCCAGCAGCGCAAGATCGACAGGGGGCTACGAGCAGTACTTC.

The gene calls are TRBV6-5 and TRBJ1-3; TRBD1 matches 7 bases. Unmatched junction bases numbered 15, after V lost 6 bases and J lost 4 bases. Germline V gives CDR1 MNHEY, CDR2 SVGAGI. The CDR3 runs 17 residues. The CDR3 nucleotides read TGTGCCAGCAGGAATAGTGGCTACAGGGGTGTAGGAAACACCATATATTTT. Translation gives CASRNSGYRGVGNTIYF.

Ten or more counts support this clonotype. The chain couples TRBV4-2 to TRBJ2-3; possible D gene TRBD2, 7 bases. Germline V gives CDR1 LGHNA, CDR2 YNFKEQ. This CDR3 region has 14 residues. Trimming left V 4 bases short and J 2 bases short, with 10 bases between. The CDR3 DNA reads TGTGCCAGCAGCCGGGGGGGCGCCACAGATACGCAGTATTTT. Its protein is CASSRGGATDTQYF.

The V gene is TRBV27, the J gene TRBJ2-3; TRBD1 matches at 8 bases. After removal of 8 bases from V and 5 bases from J, the junction contained 3 bases not matched to a gene. This CDR3 region has 12 residues. CDR1 and CDR2 from the germline V gene are MNHEY and SMNVEV (reference sequence). As DNA, the CDR3 is TGTGCCAGCGGACAGGGCGAAGATACGCAGTATTTT. Protein product: CASGQGEDTQYF.

The chain couples TRBV5-6 to TRBJ1-2, with TRBD1 matching 7 bases. This CDR3 is 14 amino acids long. CDR1 SGHDT and CDR2 YYEEEE come from the germline V gene. V lost 0 bases to trimming and J lost 4 bases; unmatched junction nucleotides: 3. CDR3 in amino acids: CASSLEDRSYGYTF. For the CDR3, the DNA is TGTGCCAGCAGCTTGGAGGACAGGAGCTATGGCTACACCTTC.

V and J are TRBV6-1 and TRBJ2-7, with 9 bases matching TRBD1. The CDR3 spans 13 residues. Germline V gene data show CDR1 as MNHNS and CDR2 as SASEGT. CDR3 coding DNA: TGTGCACTCACCCGACAGGGGGCCTACGAGCAGTACTTC. Its protein product is CALTRQGAYEQYF.

The rearrangement joins TRBV30 to TRBJ2-3; 8 bases are a match to TRBD2. CDR1 is GTSNPN, CDR2 SVGIG, per germline (reference sequence). The J segment lost 4 bases and the V segment lost 5 bases, leaving 14 bases of the junction unmatched. The CDR3 runs to 16 residues. The CDR3 DNA reads as TGTGCCTGGTCACCGACGCGTAGCGGGGTGGCAGATACGCAGTATTTT. Translated: CAWSPTRSGVADTQYF.

The chain links TRBV29-1 to TRBJ2-2, with D perhaps matching TRBD2 (5 bases). The germline V gene has CDR1 SQVTM and CDR2 ANQGSEA. Trimming left V 5 bases short and J 4 bases short, with 11 bases between. This CDR3 is 13 amino acids long. Here the CDR3 reads CSVIRRGTGELFF. DNA of the CDR3: TGCAGCGTTATCCGACGGGGCACCGGGGAGCTGTTTTTT.

The rearrangement uses TRBV5-4 and TRBJ2-5; D unresolved. The CDR3 runs to 13 residues. The germline CDR1 and CDR2 sequences are SGHNT and YYREEE (reference sequence). Trimming left V 4 bases short and J 2 bases short, with 9 bases between. The DNA for the CDR3 is TGTGCCAGCAGCCAGGTACCTCAAGAGACCCAGTACTTC. Translation gives CASSQVPQETQYF.

This clonotype has only a few counts. The chain is built from TRBV3-1 and TRBJ2-3, with TRBD2 matching 9 bases. From germline, CDR1 is LGHDT and CDR2 YNNKEL (reference sequence). After removal of 3 bases from V and 4 bases from J, the junction contained 11 bases not matched to a gene. CDR3 length: 17 amino acids. CDR3 nucleotides: TGTGCCAGCAGCCACTCTCCCGCGGGAGGGTGGTCAGATACGCAGTATTTT. Translated, it gives CASSHSPAGGWSDTQYF.

Judged by abundance, this clonotype is medium-sized. The chain combines TRBV2 with TRBJ2-1, with TRBD2 matching over 11 bases. The CDR3 is 15 residues long. The germline V gene has CDR1 SNHLY and CDR2 FYNNEI. Trimming took 6 bases from V and 4 from J; bases not matched to a gene: 5. CDR3 sequence: CASSDGTSGYNEQFF. The CDR3 DNA follows: TGTGCCAGCAGCGACGGGACTAGCGGTTACAATGAGCAGTTCTTC.

This clonotype showed up just a few times. This chain's CDR3 is CASSRPGRDEQYF. The CDR3 coding sequence is TGTGCCAGCAGCCGACCAGGAAGGGACGAGCAGTACTTC. This sequence joins TRBV6-5 and TRBJ2-7; D not certain. The V end was cut by 6 bases, the J end by 5 bases, with 14 bases between. CDR1 and CDR2 from the germline V gene are MNHEY and SVGAGI. The CDR3 runs to 13 residues.

The V call is TRBV7-2, the J call TRBJ2-5; TRBD1 matches at 7 bases. Germline CDR1 and CDR2: SGHTA and FQGNSA. Trimming removed 1 base from V and 0 bases from J; junction bases left unmatched: 2. The CDR3 sequence is 15 residues long. CDR3 sequence: CASSLDRGYQETQYF. The CDR3 DNA sequence: TGTGCCAGCAGCTTAGACAGGGGATACCAAGAGACCCAGTACTTC.

The chain uses TRBV30 and TRBJ1-2, with D possibly being TRBD1 (5 bases). Germline V lookup: CDR1 GTSNPN, CDR2 SVGIG (reference sequence). The CDR3 is 11 amino acids. Trimming shortened V by 1 base and J by 7 bases, and 7 bases separated the two germline ends. The CDR3 DNA reads as TGTGCCTGGAGTGAGGGGTCTGGCTACACCTTC. Protein: CAWSEGSGYTF.

The genes are TRBV5-6 and TRBJ2-7, with D uncertain. The germline V gene encodes CDR1 SGHDT and CDR2 YYEEEE. The CDR3 sequence is 13 residues long. V was shortened by 1 base and J by 1 base, with 6 bases between the two germline ends. CDR3 nucleotides: TGTGCCAGCAGCTTGTCGGAATCCTACGAGCAGTACTTC. This codes for CASSLSESYEQYF. Full variable domain (remainder filled in from reference TRBV5-6 and TRBJ2-7): DAGVTQSPTHLIKTRGQQVTLRCSPKSGHDTVSWYQQALGQGPQFIFQYYEEEERQRGNFPDRFSGHQFPNYSSELNVNALLLGDSALYLCASSLSESYEQYFGPGTRLTVT.

This clonotype was counted a few times. V gene TRBV4-1 combines with J gene TRBJ2-3; D not certain. The CDR3 runs to 14 residues. CDR1 and CDR2 from the germline V gene are MGHRA and YSYEKL. V was cut by 1 base and J by 4 bases, with 9 bases left in between. The CDR3 loop is CASSQVGRPDTQYF. CDR3 nucleotides: TGCGCCAGCAGCCAAGTTGGAAGACCAGATACGCAGTATTTT.

This clonotype was counted between two and nine times. V is TRBV7-9 and J is TRBJ1-2; D call uncertain. The germline V and J ends were trimmed by 4 bases and 3 bases, with 12 bases remaining between them. The germline V gene encodes CDR1 SEHNR and CDR2 FQNEAQ (reference sequence). The CDR3 is 14 amino acids. Here the CDR3 reads CASSSREEYYGYTF. CDR3 DNA sequence: TGTGCCAGCAGCTCCCGAGAAGAATACTATGGCTACACCTTC.

This clonotype showed up many times. The chain joins TRBV7-9 to TRBJ1-1, with D unresolved. Germline CDR1 reads SEHNR; CDR2 reads FQNEAQ (reference sequence). The CDR3 sequence is 14 residues long. The germline V and J ends were trimmed by 0 bases and 6 bases, with 11 bases remaining between them. CDR3 in amino acids: CASSLAGMVAEAFF. Written as DNA, the CDR3 is TGTGCCAGCAGCTTAGCAGGGATGGTGGCTGAAGCTTTCTTT.

The chain has TRBV18 and TRBJ2-3, with a tentative D call TRBD2 (6 bases). Trimming took 0 bases from V and 3 from J, leaving 13 bases between them. Looked up from germline, CDR1 is KGHSH and CDR2 is LQKENI. This CDR3 spans 16 amino acids. CDR3 nucleotide sequence: TGTGCCAGCTCACCACCATCGGGACTGACGACAGATACGCAGTATTTT. Encoded protein: CASSPPSGLTTDTQYF.

This clonotype was counted a few times. This chain joins TRBV7-2 and TRBJ1-1, with TRBD1 as a possible D gene (5 bases). Looked up from germline, CDR1 is SGHTA and CDR2 is FQGNSA. V was shortened by 5 bases and J by 5 bases, with 15 bases between the two germline ends. The CDR3 consists of 14 residues. The CDR3 is CASSGQGKSTEAFF. The DNA of the CDR3 is TGTGCCAGCAGCGGGCAGGGAAAGAGTACTGAAGCTTTCTTT.